This passage covers 15 T cell receptor beta chains from one sample sequenced in a study of spatial heterogeneity in lung cancer. The time point denotes: blood at routine non-recurrence follow-up after resection. TCRdb analysed the 5' RACE reads with MiXCR anew, one entry per CDR3 protein. Among 25,000 to 35,000 distinct CDR3 sequences, approximately 5.1% were seen once, and the ten largest hold around 24%. Source: PBMCs, taken at follow-up. The receptor source for this set is a female donor with early-stage non-small cell lung cancer.

This clonotype was seen many times. The chain links TRBV11-3 to TRBJ2-7; 7 bases agree with TRBD2. With V trimmed by 3 bases and J by 2 bases, 4 bases remained unmatched. Germline-derived CDR1 and CDR2 are SGHNT and YENEEA. The CDR3 contains 14 residues. The CDR3 nucleotides are TGTGCCAGCAGCTTCGCCGCGGGGGCCTACGAGCAGTACTTC. This sequence encodes CASSFAAGAYEQYF.

This clonotype was observed at least ten times. The chain recombines TRBV5-6 with TRBJ2-5; no firm D call. This CDR3 spans 13 amino acids. CDR1 and CDR2 (germline): SGHDT, YYEEEE. V dropped 4 bases and J dropped 5 bases, with 12 bases sitting between them. Here the CDR3 DNA reads TGTGCCAGCAGCCCTATAGCTCGGGAGACCCAGTACTTC. It yields the protein CASSPIARETQYF. Full variable domain (remainder filled in from reference TRBV5-6 and TRBJ2-5): DAGVTQSPTHLIKTRGQQVTLRCSPKSGHDTVSWYQQALGQGPQFIFQYYEEEERQRGNFPDRFSGHQFPNYSSELNVNALLLGDSALYLCASSPIARETQYFGPGTRLLVL.

This clonotype was recorded a few times. The rearrangement links TRBV3-1 to TRBJ2-3; 7 bases are a match to TRBD2. CDR1 is LGHDT, CDR2 YNNKEL, per germline (reference sequence). The CDR3 has 16 residues. V was clipped by 4 bases and J by 0 bases; unmatched bases: 7. This chain's CDR3 is CASSPGGGTSTDTQYF. The CDR3 DNA reads as TGTGCCAGCAGCCCGGGCGGGGGTACTAGCACAGATACGCAGTATTTT.

This clonotype was counted many times. This sequence joins TRBV6-2 or TRBV6-3 and TRBJ1-1, with D tentatively TRBD1 (5 bases). The CDR3 is 14 amino acids. V shed 6 bases and J shed 4 bases, with 15 bases lying between them. Germline assignment: CDR1 MNHEY and CDR2 SVGEGT. The CDR3 coding sequence is TGTGCCAGCAGCCCGTTCGGGGGAGGCACTGAAGCTTTCTTT. This translates into CASSPFGGGTEAFF.

This clonotype was seen more than once but under ten times. The gene calls are TRBV6-9 and TRBJ2-3; TRBD1 aligns across 7 bases. J gave up 4 bases and V 4 bases, and 8 bases lay outside the gene matches. Germline CDR1 is MNHGY and CDR2 is SVAAGI. The CDR3 totals 15 residues. The CDR3 bases are TGTGCCAGCAGTTGTAACAGGGGAGAGGCAGATACGCAGTATTTT. Translated: CASSCNRGEADTQYF.

This clonotype was observed at least ten times. The chain couples TRBV11-2 to TRBJ1-5, with a weak D call TRBD1 (6 bases). CDR1 is SGHAT, CDR2 FQNNGV, per germline. The CDR3 has 16 residues. Trimming took off 0 bases at V and 2 bases at J, with 11 bases between the two ends. The CDR3 here is CASSLEGGAGNQPQHF. The CDR3 DNA reads TGTGCCAGCAGCTTAGAGGGGGGGGCAGGCAATCAGCCCCAGCATTTT.

The chain is built from TRBV12-3 or TRBV12-4 and TRBJ2-1; D is perhaps TRBD1 or TRBD2 (6 bases each). V was clipped by 6 bases and J by 0 bases, with 12 bases between them. CDR3 size: 15 residues. CDR3 sequence (DNA): TGTGCCAGCAGGAGGGGGGATAGCTCCTACAATGAGCAGTTCTTC. Encoded protein: CASRRGDSSYNEQFF.

The table lists this clonotype with many counts. The chain joins TRBV5-1 to TRBJ2-1; D gene uncertain. CDR3 size: 13 residues. Germline CDR1 reads SGHRS; CDR2 reads YFSETQ. The V gene lost 0 bases and the J gene lost 9 bases, with 10 bases spanning the gap. The chain's CDR3 is CASSLGPISEQFF. The CDR3, as DNA: TGCGCCAGCAGCTTGGGTCCCATCAGTGAGCAGTTCTTC.

This clonotype was observed at least ten times. The J gene is TRBJ1-1, the V gene TRBV12-3 or TRBV12-4; D is unclear. V was pared by 9 bases and J by 3 bases, with 11 bases between. The length of the CDR3 is 12 residues. CDR3 region: CASRGDHTEAFF. CDR3 bases: TGTGCCAGTCGTGGCGATCACACTGAAGCTTTCTTT.

This rearrangement joins TRBV30 to TRBJ2-2, with TRBD2 matching 16 bases. V trimming: 5 bases; J trimming: 5 bases; junction bases outside the gene matches: 17. Germline lookup yields CDR1 GTSNPN and CDR2 SVGIG (reference sequence). The CDR3 runs to 20 residues. The CDR3 DNA reads as TGTGCCTGGGGTACGGGACTAGCGGGAGGGTCTCGAAAAAAGACCGGGGAGCTGTTTTTT. Encoded protein: CAWGTGLAGGSRKKTGELFF.

In this sample, this clonotype is medium-sized. The rearrangement uses TRBV9 and TRBJ2-7; 9 bases are a match to TRBD1. Germline V lookup: CDR1 SGDLS, CDR2 YYNGEE. CDR3 length: 15 amino acids. V shed 2 bases and J 1 base; nucleotides not matched to a gene: 4. DNA of the CDR3: TGTGCCAGCAGCGTCGGGGGGACAGGGTCCTACGAGCAGTACTTC. Encoded protein: CASSVGGTGSYEQYF.

This clonotype showed up many times. The rearrangement links TRBV16 to TRBJ1-1, with 7 bases identical to TRBD1. Germline V lookup: CDR1 KGHSY, CDR2 FQNENV. The CDR3 loop spans 14 amino acids. The V segment lost 2 bases and the J segment 6 bases; nucleotides outside the gene matches: 6. CDR3 nucleotide sequence: TGTGCCAGCAGCCAAAGACAGGGAAACTCTGAAGCTTTCTTT. Protein: CASSQRQGNSEAFF.

This clonotype was seen repeatedly, ten times or more. The chain joins TRBV12-3 or TRBV12-4 to TRBJ1-1; TRBD1 is a possible D gene (6 bases). The CDR3 loop spans 15 amino acids. Deletions cut 5 bases from V and 1 base from J, with 14 bases between. CDR3 protein: CASSRYGGRNTEAFF. CDR3 coding DNA: TGTGCCAGCAGTAGATACGGGGGGCGGAACACTGAAGCTTTCTTT.

The sample holds many counts of this clonotype. This chain connects TRBV28 to TRBJ2-6, with TRBD1 identical over 7 bases. The trim removed 6 bases at V and 0 bases at J, leaving 2 bases unmatched. Germline CDR1 is MDHEN and CDR2 is SYDVKM. The CDR3 extends over 15 amino acids. This CDR3 reads CASRRQGSGANVLTF. The DNA of the CDR3 is TGTGCCAGCAGACGACAGGGCTCTGGGGCCAACGTCCTGACTTTC. The full variable domain, completed using reference TRBV28 and TRBJ2-6, is DVKVTQSSRYLVKRTGEKVFLECVQDMDHENMFWYRQDPGLGLRLIYFSYDVKMKEKGDIPEGYSVSREKKERFSLILESASTNQTSMYLCASRRQGSGANVLTFGAGSRLTVL.

This clonotype showed up just a few times. A much larger clone sits a single nucleotide away, making a read error possible. For the CDR3, the DNA is TGTGCCAGCAGTGACTCACTGGGAGTTACGCAGTATTTT. Its translation: CASSDSLGVTQYF. V and J are TRBV6-4 and TRBJ2-3; D is perhaps TRBD2 (5 bases). Looked up from germline, CDR1 is MRHNA and CDR2 is SNTAGT. This CDR3 comprises 13 residues. The V end was cut by 0 bases, the J end by 8 bases, with 9 bases between.